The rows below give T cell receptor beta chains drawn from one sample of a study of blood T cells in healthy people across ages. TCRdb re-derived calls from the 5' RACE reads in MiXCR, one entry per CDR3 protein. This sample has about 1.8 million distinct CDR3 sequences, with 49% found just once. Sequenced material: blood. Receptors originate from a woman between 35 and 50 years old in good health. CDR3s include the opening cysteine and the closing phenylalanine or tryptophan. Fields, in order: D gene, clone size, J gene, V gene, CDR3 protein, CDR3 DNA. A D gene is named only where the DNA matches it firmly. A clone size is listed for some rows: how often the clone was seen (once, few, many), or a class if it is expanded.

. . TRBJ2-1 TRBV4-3 CASTAGRYNEQFF TGCGCCAGCACGGCAGGCCGCTACAATGAGCAGTTCTTC
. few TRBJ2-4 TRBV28 CASSLPGGATPKYF TGTGCCAGCAGTCTCCCAGGGGGGGCTACGCCCAAGTACTTC
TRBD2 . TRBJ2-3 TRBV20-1 CSATLAGPDTQYF TGCAGTGCTACGCTAGCGGGTCCAGATACGCAGTATTTT
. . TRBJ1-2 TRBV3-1 CASSQVGFGYTF TGTGCCAGCAGCCAAGTGGGGTTTGGCTACACCTTC
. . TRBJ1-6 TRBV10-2 CASSVMPTGPINSPLHF TGCGCCAGCAGTGTAATGCCGACAGGACCAATTAATTCACCCCTCCACTTT
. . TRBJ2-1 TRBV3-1 CASSQASPLINEQFF TGTGCCAGCAGCCAAGCTAGCCCCCTCATCAATGAGCAGTTCTTC
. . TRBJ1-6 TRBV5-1 CASSLAVSSYNSPLHF TGCGCCAGCAGCTTGGCAGTGAGCTCCTATAATTCACCCCTCCACTTT
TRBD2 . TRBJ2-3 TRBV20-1 CSASRGGGGTDTQYF TGCAGTGCTAGTCGCGGGGGTGGAGGCACAGATACGCAGTATTTT
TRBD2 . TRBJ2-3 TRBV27 CASSFSGGAGRDTQYF TGTGCCAGCAGTTTCTCCGGGGGGGCGGGGAGAGATACGCAGTATTTT
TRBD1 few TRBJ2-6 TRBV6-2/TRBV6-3 CASTHGDRGSGANVLTF TGTGCCAGCACCCACGGGGACAGGGGCTCTGGGGCCAACGTCCTGACTTTC
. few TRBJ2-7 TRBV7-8 CASSNGAYEQYF TGTGCCAGCAGCAACGGAGCCTACGAGCAGTACTTC
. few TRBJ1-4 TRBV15 CATSISGPGAKLFF TGTGCCACCAGCATCTCAGGGCCCGGGGCAAAACTGTTTTTT
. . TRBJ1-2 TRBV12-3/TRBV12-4 CASSLQHGYTF TGTGCCAGCAGTTTACAGCATGGCTACACCTTC
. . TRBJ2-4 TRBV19 CASRAFAEGKNIQYF TGTGCCAGTAGAGCTTTTGCTGAGGGCAAAAACATTCAGTACTTC
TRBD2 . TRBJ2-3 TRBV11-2 CASSRRVLAGMRTDTQYF TGTGCCAGCAGCCGTAGGGTGCTAGCGGGGATGAGGACAGATACGCAGTATTTT
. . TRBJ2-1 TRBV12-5 CASGPPGLDTEQFF TGTGCTAGTGGTCCCCCAGGGCTGGATACTGAGCAGTTCTTC
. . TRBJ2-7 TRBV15 CATSNDRGQYF TGTGCCACCAGCAACGACCGGGGGCAGTACTTC
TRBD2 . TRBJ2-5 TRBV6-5 CASSYPTMGGQTQYF TGTGCCAGCAGTTACCCGACCATGGGAGGGCAGACCCAGTACTTC
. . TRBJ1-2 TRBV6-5 CASSYGEGVGYGYTF TGTGCCAGCAGTTACGGGGAGGGGGTTGGCTATGGCTACACCTTC
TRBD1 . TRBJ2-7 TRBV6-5 CASSYHPGTGWSFYYEQYF TGTGCCAGCAGTTACCATCCGGGGACAGGGTGGTCATTTTACTACGAGCAGTACTTC
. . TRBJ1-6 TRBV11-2 CASSLGGSSSYNSPLHF TGTGCCAGCAGCTTAGGCGGGTCATCCTCTTATAATTCACCCCTCCACTTT
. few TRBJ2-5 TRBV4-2 CASNQGPGETQYF TGTGCCAGCAACCAGGGGCCCGGAGAGACCCAGTACTTC
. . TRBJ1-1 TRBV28 CASSLSWVLGPEAFF TGTGCCAGCAGTTTATCGTGGGTACTGGGCCCTGAAGCTTTCTTT
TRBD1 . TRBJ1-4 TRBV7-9 CASSLKQGRDEKLFF TGTGCCAGCAGTTTAAAACAGGGGCGTGATGAAAAACTGTTTTTT
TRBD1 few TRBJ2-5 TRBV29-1 CSVSQGRETQYF TGCAGCGTATCACAGGGGAGAGAGACCCAGTACTTC
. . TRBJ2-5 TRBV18 CASSPLVGGRYKETQYF TGTGCCAGCTCACCACTTGTGGGGGGACGGTACAAAGAGACCCAGTACTTC
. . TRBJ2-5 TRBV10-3 CAISGAGLETQYF TGTGCCATCAGTGGAGCAGGGCTAGAGACCCAGTACTTC
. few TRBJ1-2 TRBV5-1 CASSLAVGNDGYTF TGCGCCAGCAGCTTGGCGGTGGGGAACGATGGCTACACCTTC
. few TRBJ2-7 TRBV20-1 CSAAEGNNEQYF TGCAGTGCGGCGGAGGGTAACAATGAGCAGTACTTC
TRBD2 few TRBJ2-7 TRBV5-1 CASSLGLAGVNEQYF TGCGCCAGCAGCTTAGGACTAGCGGGGGTTAATGAGCAGTACTTC
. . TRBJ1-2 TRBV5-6 CASRRTEGYTF TGTGCCAGCAGACGGACCGAGGGCTACACCTTC
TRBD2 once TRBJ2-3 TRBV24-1 CATSDLGLAGNTDTQYF TGTGCCACCAGTGACCTAGGGCTAGCGGGGAACACAGATACGCAGTATTTT
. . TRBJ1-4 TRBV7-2 CASSLGWAINEKLFF TGTGCCAGCAGCTTAGGATGGGCGATTAATGAAAAACTGTTTTTT
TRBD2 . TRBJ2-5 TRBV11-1 CASSYRTGAGGLDEQYF TGTGCCAGCAGCTATCGAACAGGAGCGGGGGGCCTGGATGAGCAGTACTTC
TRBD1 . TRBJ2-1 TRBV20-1 CSASGSGTGRIDEQFF TGCAGTGCTAGTGGATCCGGGACAGGGAGGATTGATGAGCAGTTCTTC
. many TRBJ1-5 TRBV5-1 CASSLDGGNQPQHF TGCGCCAGCAGCTTGGATGGGGGCAATCAGCCCCAGCATTTT
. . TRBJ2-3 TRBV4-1 CASSQGPFDTQYF TGCGCCAGCAGCCAAGGGCCTTTTGATACGCAGTATTTT
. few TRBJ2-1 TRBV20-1 CSAPRRGYEQFF TGCAGTGCCCCCCGACGGGGATATGAGCAGTTCTTC
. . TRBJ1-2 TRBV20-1 CSARPQGRDGYTF TGCAGTGCTAGACCCCAGGGCCGGGATGGCTACACCTTC
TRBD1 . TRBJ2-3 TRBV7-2 CASTIEGAPITDTQYF TGTGCCAGCACTATTGAGGGGGCCCCAATCACAGATACGCAGTATTTT
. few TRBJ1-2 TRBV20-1 CSARGRRGYTF TGCAGTGCTAGGGGGCGCCGCGGCTACACCTTC
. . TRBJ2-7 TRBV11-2 CASSLSGESSYEQYF TGTGCCAGCAGCTTAAGCGGTGAGAGCTCCTACGAGCAGTACTTC
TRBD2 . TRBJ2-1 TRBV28 CASSSWTSGGPLYNEQFF TGTGCCAGCAGTTCGTGGACTAGCGGGGGCCCACTTTACAATGAGCAGTTCTTC